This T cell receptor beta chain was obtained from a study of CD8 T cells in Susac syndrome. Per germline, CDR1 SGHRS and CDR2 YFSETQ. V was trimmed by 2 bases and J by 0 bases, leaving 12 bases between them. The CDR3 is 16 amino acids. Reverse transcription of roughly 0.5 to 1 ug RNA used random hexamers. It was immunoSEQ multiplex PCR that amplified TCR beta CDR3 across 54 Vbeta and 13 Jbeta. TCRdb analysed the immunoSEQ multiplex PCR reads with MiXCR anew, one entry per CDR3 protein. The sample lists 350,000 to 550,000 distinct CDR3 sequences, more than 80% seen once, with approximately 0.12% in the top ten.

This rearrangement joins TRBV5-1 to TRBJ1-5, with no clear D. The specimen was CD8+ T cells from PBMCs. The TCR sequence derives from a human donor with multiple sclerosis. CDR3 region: CASSFGLGDSNQPQHF. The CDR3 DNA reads TGCGCCAGCAGCTTCGGTCTGGGAGATAGCAATCAGCCCCAGCATTTT.